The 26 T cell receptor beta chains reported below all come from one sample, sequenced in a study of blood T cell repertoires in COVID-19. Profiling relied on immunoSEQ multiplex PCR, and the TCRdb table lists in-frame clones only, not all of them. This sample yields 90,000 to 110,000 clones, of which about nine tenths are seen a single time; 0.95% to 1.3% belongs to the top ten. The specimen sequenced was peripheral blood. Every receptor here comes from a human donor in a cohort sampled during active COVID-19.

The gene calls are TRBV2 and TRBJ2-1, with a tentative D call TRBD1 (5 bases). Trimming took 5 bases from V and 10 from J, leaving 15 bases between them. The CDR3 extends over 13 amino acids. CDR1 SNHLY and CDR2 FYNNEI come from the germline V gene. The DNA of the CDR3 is TGTGCCAGCAGTAGGGCGCAGGGATTAGAGCAGTTCTTC. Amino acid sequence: CASSRAQGLEQFF.

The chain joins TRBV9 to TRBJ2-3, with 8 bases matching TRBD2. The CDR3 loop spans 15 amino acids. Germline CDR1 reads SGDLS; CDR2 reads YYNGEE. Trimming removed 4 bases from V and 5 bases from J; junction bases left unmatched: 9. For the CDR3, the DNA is TGTGCCAGCAGCCTGAGCGGGAGCCGAAGAGATACGCAGTATTTT. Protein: CASSLSGSRRDTQYF.

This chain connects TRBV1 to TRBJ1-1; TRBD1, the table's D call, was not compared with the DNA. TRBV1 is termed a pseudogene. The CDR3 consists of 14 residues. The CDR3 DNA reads TGCACCAGCAGCCAAGAAAGGGGGAACACTGAAGCTTTCTTT. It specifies CTSSQERGNTEAFF.

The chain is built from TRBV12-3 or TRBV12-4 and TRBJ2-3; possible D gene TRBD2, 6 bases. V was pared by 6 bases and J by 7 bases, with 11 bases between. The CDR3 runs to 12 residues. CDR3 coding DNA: TGTGCCAGCAGGACTAGTTCGCATACGCAGTATTTT. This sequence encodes CASRTSSHTQYF.

This CDR3 is CASSDRLYEQYF. The CDR3 bases are TGTGCCAGCAGTGACAGGCTGTACGAGCAGTACTTC. This sequence joins TRBV6-1 and TRBJ2-7; no clear D gene. V was clipped by 3 bases and J by 4 bases, with 7 bases between them. The germline CDR1 and CDR2 sequences are MNHNS and SASEGT. This CDR3 comprises 12 residues.

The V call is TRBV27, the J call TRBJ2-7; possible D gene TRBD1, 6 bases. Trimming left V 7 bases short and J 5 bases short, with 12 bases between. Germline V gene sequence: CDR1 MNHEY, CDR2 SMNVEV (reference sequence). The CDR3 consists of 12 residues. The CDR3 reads CASIAGDDEQYF. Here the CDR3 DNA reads TGTGCCAGCATCGCAGGGGATGACGAGCAGTACTTC.

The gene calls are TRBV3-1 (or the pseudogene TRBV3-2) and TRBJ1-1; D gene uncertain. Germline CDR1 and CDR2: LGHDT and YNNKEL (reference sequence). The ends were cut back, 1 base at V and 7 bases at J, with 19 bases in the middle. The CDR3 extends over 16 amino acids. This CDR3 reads CASSQVSTPLSGEAFF. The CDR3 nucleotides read TGTGCCAGCAGCCAAGTCTCGACACCTCTTAGTGGTGAAGCTTTCTTT.

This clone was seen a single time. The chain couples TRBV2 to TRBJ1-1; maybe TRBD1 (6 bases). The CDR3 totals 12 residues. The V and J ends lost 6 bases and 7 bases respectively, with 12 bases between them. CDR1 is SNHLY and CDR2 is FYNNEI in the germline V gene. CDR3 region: CASRAGAGEAFF. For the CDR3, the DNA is TGTGCCAGCAGGGCAGGGGCAGGTGAAGCTTTCTTT.

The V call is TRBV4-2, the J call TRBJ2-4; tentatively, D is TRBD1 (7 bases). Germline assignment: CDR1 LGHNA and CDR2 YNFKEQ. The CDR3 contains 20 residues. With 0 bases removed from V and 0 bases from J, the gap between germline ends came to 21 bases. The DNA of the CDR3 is TGTGCCAGCAGCCAAGATAAGGAGGGGATCGCAGGGGGAGCCAAAAACATTCAGTACTTC. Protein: CASSQDKEGIAGGAKNIQYF.

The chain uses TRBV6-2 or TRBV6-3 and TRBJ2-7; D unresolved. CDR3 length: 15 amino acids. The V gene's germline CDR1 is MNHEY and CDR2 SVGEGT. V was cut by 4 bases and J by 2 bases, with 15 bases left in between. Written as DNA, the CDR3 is TGTGCCAGCAGTTCCCCACGGGTCAAAGCCTACGAGCAGTACTTC. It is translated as CASSSPRVKAYEQYF.

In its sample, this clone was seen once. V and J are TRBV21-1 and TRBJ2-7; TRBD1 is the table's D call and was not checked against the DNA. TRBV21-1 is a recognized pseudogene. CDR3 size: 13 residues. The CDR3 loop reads CASTGTGIYEQYF. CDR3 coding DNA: TGTGCCAGTACGGGGACAGGGATTTACGAGCAGTACTTC.

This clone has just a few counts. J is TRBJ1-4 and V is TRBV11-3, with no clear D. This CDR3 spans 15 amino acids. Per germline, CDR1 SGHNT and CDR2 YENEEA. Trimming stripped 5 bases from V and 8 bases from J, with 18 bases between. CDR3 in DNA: TGTGCCAGCAGCCCCCGCGGCCCCGAGGAGGAAAAACTGTTTTTT. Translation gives CASSPRGPEEEKLFF.

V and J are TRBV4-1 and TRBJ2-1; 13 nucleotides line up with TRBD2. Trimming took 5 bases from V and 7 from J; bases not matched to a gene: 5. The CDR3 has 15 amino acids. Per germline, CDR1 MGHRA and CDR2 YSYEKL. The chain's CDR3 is CASSRLAGGPNEQFF. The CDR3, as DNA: TGCGCCAGCAGCAGACTAGCGGGGGGACCTAATGAGCAGTTCTTC.

CDR3 nucleotide sequence: TGTGCCAGCAGCCGGACAGGGGGCGCCCGGGAGGCCCAGCATTTT. Encoded protein: CASSRTGGAREAQHF. The chain uses TRBV6-5 and TRBJ1-5, with 11 bases that match TRBD1. The CDR3 is 15 residues long. Trimming at V came to 6 bases and at J to 11 bases, leaving 12 bases not matched to a gene. The germline V gene has CDR1 MNHEY and CDR2 SVGAGI.

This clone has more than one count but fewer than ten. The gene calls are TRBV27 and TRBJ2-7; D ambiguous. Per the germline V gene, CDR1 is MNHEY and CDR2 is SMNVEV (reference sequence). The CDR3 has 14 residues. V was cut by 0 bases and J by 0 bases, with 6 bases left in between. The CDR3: CASSLSFLSYEQYF. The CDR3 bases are TGTGCCAGCAGTTTATCCTTCCTCTCCTACGAGCAGTACTTC.

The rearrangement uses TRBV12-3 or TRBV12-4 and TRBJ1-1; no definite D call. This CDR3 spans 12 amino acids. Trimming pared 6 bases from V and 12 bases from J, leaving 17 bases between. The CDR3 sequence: CASSSGVKTPFF. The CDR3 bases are TGTGCCAGCAGCTCCGGGGTAAAAACACCTTTCTTT.

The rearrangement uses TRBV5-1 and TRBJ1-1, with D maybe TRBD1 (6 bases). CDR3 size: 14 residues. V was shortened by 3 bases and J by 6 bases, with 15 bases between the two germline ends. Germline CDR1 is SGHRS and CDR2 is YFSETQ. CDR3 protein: CASSWGHLPPEAFF. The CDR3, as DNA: TGCGCCAGCAGCTGGGGACACCTTCCCCCTGAAGCTTTCTTT.

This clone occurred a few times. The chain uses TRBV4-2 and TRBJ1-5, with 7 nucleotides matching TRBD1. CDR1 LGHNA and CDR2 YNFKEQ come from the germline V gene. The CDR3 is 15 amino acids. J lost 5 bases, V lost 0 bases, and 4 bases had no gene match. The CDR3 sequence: CASSQDRDRYQPQHF. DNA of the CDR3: TGTGCCAGCAGCCAAGATCGGGACAGATATCAGCCCCAGCATTTT.

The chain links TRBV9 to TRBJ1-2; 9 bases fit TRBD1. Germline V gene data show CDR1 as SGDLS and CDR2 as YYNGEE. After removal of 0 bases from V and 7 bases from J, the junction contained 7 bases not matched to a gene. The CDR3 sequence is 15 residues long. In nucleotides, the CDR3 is TGTGCCAGCAGCGTAGAGACAGGGGGTAGAGGTGGCTACACCTTC. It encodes CASSVETGGRGGYTF.

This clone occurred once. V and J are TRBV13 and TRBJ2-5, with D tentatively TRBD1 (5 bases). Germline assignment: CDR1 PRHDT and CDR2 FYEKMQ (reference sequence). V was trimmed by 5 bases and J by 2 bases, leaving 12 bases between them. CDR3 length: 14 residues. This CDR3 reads CASSRAGNQETQYF. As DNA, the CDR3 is TGTGCCAGCAGCAGAGCAGGGAATCAAGAGACCCAGTACTTC.

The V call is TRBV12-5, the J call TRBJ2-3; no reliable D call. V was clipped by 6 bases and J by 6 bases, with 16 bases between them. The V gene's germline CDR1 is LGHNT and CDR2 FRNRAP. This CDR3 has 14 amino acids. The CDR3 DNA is TGTGCTAGTGGCCTCGCTACTATCTGGGATACGCAGTATTTT. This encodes CASGLATIWDTQYF.

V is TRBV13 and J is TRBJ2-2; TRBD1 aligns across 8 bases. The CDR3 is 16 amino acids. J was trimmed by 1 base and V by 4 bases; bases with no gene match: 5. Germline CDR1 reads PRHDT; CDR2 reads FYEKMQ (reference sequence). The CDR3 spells CASSSAGQENTGELFF. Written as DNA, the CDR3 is TGTGCCAGCAGCTCGGCGGGACAGGAGAACACCGGGGAGCTGTTTTTT.

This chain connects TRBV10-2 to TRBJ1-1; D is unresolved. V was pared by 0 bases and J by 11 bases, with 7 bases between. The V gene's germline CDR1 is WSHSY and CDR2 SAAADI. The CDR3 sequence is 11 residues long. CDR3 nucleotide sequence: TGCGCCAGCAGTGAGTCAGTCGGGGCTTTCTTT. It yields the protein CASSESVGAFF.

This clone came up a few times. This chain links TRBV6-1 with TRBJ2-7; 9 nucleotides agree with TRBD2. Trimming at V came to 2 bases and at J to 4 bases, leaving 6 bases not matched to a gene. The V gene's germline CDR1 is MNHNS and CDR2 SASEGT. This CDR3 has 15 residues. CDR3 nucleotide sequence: TGTGCCAGCAGTGAACCGCGGGGGGGCCGATACGAGCAGTACTTC. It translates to CASSEPRGGRYEQYF.

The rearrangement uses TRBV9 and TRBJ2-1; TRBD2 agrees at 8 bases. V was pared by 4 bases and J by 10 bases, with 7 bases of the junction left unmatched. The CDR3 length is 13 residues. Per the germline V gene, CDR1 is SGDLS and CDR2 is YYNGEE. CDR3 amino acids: CASSQTSGTEQFF. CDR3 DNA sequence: TGTGCCAGCAGCCAAACTAGCGGAACCGAGCAGTTCTTC.

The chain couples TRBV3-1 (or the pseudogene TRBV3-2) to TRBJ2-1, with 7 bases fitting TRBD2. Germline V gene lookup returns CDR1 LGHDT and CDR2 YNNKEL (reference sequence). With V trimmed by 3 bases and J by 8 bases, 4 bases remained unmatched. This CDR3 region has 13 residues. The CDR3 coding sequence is TGTGCCAGCAGCCAGAGCGGGGATCATGAGCAGTTCTTC. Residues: CASSQSGDHEQFF.